A selection of T cell receptor beta chains follows, all from one sample in a study of OX40 agonist ivuxolimab in advanced cancers. Profiled with immunoSEQ multiplex PCR; TCRdb holds only in-frame clones, not every one. The sample carries about 120,000 clones, 80% to 95% recorded once. This specimen consisted of CD4+ or CD8+ T cells sorted from blood, obtained in a trial of the OX40 agonist ivuxolimab. Source of these receptors: an adult with an advanced solid tumor such as melanoma, head and neck, liver or kidney cancer. Each CDR3 is given with its conserved first and last residue. The D gene is left open where the match is weak. Clone size, where shown, is once, few, many, or a class for clones that have expanded.

j_call: TRBJ1-2; clone_size: NA; v_call: TRBV11-2; d_call: NA; cdr3_aa: CASSFHRGGYTF; cdr3_nt: TGTGCCAGCAGCTTTCACAGAGGTGGCTACACCTTC
j_call: TRBJ2-7; clone_size: once; v_call: TRBV2; d_call: NA; cdr3_aa: CASSVQSEQYF; cdr3_nt: TGTGCCAGCAGTGTGCAGAGCGAGCAGTACTTC
j_call: TRBJ1-5; clone_size: once; v_call: TRBV6-5; d_call: NA; cdr3_aa: CASRPTGGPQPQHF; cdr3_nt: TGTGCCAGCAGACCCACCGGGGGTCCTCAGCCCCAGCATTTT
j_call: TRBJ1-1; clone_size: NA; v_call: TRBV19; d_call: TRBD1; cdr3_aa: CASSIWGQPATEAFF; cdr3_nt: TGTGCCAGTAGTATCTGGGGACAGCCAGCCACTGAAGCTTTCTTT
j_call: TRBJ1-1; clone_size: NA; v_call: TRBV5-4; d_call: NA; cdr3_aa: CASSIGGMNTEAFF; cdr3_nt: TGTGCCAGCAGCATCGGGGGAATGAACACTGAAGCTTTCTTT
j_call: TRBJ2-3; clone_size: NA; v_call: TRBV25-1; d_call: TRBD1; cdr3_aa: CASSVGGTGTDTQYF; cdr3_nt: TGTGCCAGCAGTGTCGGCGGGACAGGTACCGATACGCAGTATTTT
j_call: TRBJ2-1; clone_size: NA; v_call: TRBV5-1; d_call: TRBD1; cdr3_aa: CASSLAGGQGVFF; cdr3_nt: TGCGCCAGCAGCTTGGCCGGAGGACAGGGAGTTTTCTTC
j_call: TRBJ2-7; clone_size: NA; v_call: TRBV13; d_call: NA; cdr3_aa: CASSSAGDGSSYEQYF; cdr3_nt: TGTGCCAGCAGCTCGGCCGGGGACGGTAGCTCCTACGAGCAGTACTTC
j_call: TRBJ1-2; clone_size: NA; v_call: TRBV10-1; d_call: NA; cdr3_aa: CASSDGDDYGYTF; cdr3_nt: TGCGCCAGCAGTGACGGGGACGACTATGGCTACACCTTC
j_call: TRBJ1-5; clone_size: NA; v_call: TRBV7-8; d_call: NA; cdr3_aa: CASSLGGYSNQPQHF; cdr3_nt: TGTGCCAGCAGCTTAGGGGGATATAGCAATCAGCCCCAGCATTTT
j_call: TRBJ2-7; clone_size: once; v_call: TRBV5-6; d_call: TRBD2; cdr3_aa: CASSLLVAGGREQYF; cdr3_nt: TGTGCCAGCAGCTTGCTGGTGGCGGGAGGGCGCGAGCAGTACTTC
j_call: TRBJ1-5; clone_size: NA; v_call: TRBV10-1; d_call: NA; cdr3_aa: CASSGGVGQPQHF; cdr3_nt: TGCGCCAGCAGCGGGGGAGTTGGTCAGCCCCAGCATTTT